The present entry profiles one T cell receptor (beta chain) with its context. The data stem from a study of blood T cell repertoires in COVID-19. For the study at large: Sources were T cells, B-cell-depleted T cells, or PBMCs; the material itself was cDNA or gDNA.

V lost 6 bases and J lost 0, with 15 bases in between. Germline V gene data show CDR1 as MDHEN and CDR2 as SYDVKM. The CDR3 is made up of 17 amino acids. Methods used by the authors: Reference gene primer amplification gave nucleated cell count estimates. Sequenced by immunoSEQ multiplex PCR; TCRdb stores in-frame clones only, minus some. D and trimming come from the DNA, and the V and J calls and clone size come from that table. The sample consists of some 180,000 clones, more than 80% of them appearing once. The rearrangement uses TRBV28 and TRBJ1-6; D is perhaps TRBD1 (6 bases). This TCR was recovered from a woman aged 60 to 75 with acute or convalescent COVID-19. The sequenced material came from peripheral blood. The chain's CDR3 is CASRTRQASSYNSPLHF. DNA of the CDR3: TGTGCCAGCAGGACGAGACAGGCTAGCTCCTATAATTCACCCCTCCACTTT.